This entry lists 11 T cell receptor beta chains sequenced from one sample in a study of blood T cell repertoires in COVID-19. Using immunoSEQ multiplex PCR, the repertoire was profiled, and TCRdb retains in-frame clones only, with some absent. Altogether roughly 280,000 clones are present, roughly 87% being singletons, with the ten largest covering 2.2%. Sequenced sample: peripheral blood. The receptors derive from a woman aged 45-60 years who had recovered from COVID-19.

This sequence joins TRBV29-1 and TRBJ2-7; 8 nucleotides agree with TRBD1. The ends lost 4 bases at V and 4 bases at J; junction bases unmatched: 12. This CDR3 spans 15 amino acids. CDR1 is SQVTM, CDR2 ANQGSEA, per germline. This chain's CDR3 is CSVVWGRGPSYEQYF. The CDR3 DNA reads TGCAGCGTTGTGTGGGGCAGGGGGCCGAGTTACGAGCAGTACTTC.

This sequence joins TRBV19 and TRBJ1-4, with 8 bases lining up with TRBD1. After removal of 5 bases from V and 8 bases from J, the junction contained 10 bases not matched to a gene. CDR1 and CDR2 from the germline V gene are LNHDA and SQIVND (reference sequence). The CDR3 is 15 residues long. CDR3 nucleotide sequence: TGTGCCAGTAGTGACGGACAGGGCGGTGAGGAAAAACTGTTTTTT. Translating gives CASSDGQGGEEKLFF.

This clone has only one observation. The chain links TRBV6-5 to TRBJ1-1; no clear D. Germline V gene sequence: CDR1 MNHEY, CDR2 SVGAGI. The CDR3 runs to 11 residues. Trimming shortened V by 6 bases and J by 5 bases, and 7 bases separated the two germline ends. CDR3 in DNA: TGTGCCAGCAGGACGGGGACTGAAGCTTTCTTT. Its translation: CASRTGTEAFF.

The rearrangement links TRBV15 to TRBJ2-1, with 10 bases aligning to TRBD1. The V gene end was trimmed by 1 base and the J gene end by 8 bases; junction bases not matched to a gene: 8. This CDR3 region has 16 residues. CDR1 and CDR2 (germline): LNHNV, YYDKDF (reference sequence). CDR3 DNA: TGTGCCACCAGCAGAGGTGGGACAGGGGTTGGGTATGAGCAGTTCTTC. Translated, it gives CATSRGGTGVGYEQFF.

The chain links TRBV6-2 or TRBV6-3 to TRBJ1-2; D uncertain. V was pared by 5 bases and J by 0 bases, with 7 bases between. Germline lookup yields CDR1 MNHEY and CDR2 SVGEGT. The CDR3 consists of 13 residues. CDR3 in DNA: TGTGCCAGCAGTCGGGAAGCTAACTATGGCTACACCTTC. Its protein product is CASSREANYGYTF.

For the CDR3, the DNA is TGTGCCAGCAGTTTAGGGACGGAGGGTCCCTACAATGAGCAGTTCTTC. This codes for CASSLGTEGPYNEQFF. V usage is TRBV28 and J usage is TRBJ2-1, with a possible D match to TRBD2 (6 bases). This CDR3 spans 16 amino acids. Trimming removed 2 bases from V and 2 bases from J, with 13 bases in between. In germline, CDR1 is MDHEN, CDR2 SYDVKM.

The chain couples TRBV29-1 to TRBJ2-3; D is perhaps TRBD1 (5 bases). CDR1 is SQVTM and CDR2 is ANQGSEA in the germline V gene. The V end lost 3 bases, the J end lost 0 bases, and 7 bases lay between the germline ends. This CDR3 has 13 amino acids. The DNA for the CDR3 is TGCAGCGTTGACAGGGCTAGCACAGATACGCAGTATTTT. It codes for CSVDRASTDTQYF.

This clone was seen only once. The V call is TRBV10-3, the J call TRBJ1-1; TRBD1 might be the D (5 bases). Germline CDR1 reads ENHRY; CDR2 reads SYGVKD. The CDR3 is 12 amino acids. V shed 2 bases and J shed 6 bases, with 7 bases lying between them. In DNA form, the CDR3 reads TGTGCCATCAGTGAGCGGGGGGCTGAAGCTTTCTTT. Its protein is CAISERGAEAFF.

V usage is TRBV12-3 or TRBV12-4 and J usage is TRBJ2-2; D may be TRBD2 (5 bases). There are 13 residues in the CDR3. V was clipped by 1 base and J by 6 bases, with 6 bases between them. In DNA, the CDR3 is TGTGCCAGCAGTTTAGAGGAGGCCGGGGAGCTGTTTTTT. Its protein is CASSLEEAGELFF.

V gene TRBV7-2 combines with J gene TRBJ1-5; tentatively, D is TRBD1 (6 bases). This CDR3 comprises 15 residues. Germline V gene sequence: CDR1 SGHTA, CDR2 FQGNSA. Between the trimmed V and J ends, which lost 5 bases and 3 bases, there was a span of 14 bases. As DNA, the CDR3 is TGTGCCAGCAGCGCCCAACAGGGCCCCAATCAGCCCCAGCATTTT. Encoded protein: CASSAQQGPNQPQHF.

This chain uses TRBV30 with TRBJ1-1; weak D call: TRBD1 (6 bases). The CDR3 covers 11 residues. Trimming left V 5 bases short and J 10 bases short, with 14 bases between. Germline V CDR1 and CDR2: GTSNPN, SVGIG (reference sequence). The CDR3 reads CAWGRDNRAFF. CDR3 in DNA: TGTGCCTGGGGAAGGGACAATAGAGCTTTCTTT. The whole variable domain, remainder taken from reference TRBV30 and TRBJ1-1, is SQTIHQWPATLVQPVGSPLSLECTVEGTSNPNLYWYRQAAGRGLQLLFYSVGIGQISSEVPQNLSASRPQDRQFILSSKKLLLSDSGFYLCAWGRDNRAFFGQGTRLTVV.